The present T cell receptor (beta chain) was sequenced within a study of cytomegalovirus exposure and HLA in healthy donors. Findings of the study overall: High sensitivity and specificity were reportedly achieved when the classifier diagnosed cytomegalovirus status. Some TCR beta chains (roughly 160 of them) were listed as cytomegalovirus-associated. There were several of the most significant clusters that appeared linked to common viral pathogens in a later analysis.

On this clone itself: Its antigen is undetermined.

Primers included in the PCR were 60 Vbeta and 13 Jbeta primers. This table comes from immunoSEQ multiplex PCR, and its TCRdb copy is limited to in-frame clones, with some not included. The sample has some 190,000 clones; 65% to 85% are singletons. The germline CDR1 and CDR2 sequences are SGDLS and YYNGEE. The V gene end was trimmed by 4 bases and the J gene end by 1 base; junction bases not matched to a gene: 4. The CDR3 sequence is 17 residues long. The sample consisted of PBMCs. This TCR was recovered from a man aged 40-49 years in good health and CMV-seropositive. This sequence joins TRBV9 and TRBJ2-2; 13 bases are a match to TRBD2. In DNA, the CDR3 is TGTGCCAGCAGCCCGAGACTAGCGGGAGGGAACACCGGGGAGCTGTTTTTT. It yields the protein CASSPRLAGGNTGELFF.